The 10 T cell receptor beta chains listed next were all sequenced from one sample in a study of blood T cell repertoires in COVID-19. Sequencing used immunoSEQ multiplex PCR; TCRdb keeps in-frame clones, though not all of them. This repertoire shows hundreds of thousands of clones, roughly 91% found once; its top ten account for about 5%. The sequenced material came from peripheral blood. The receptor source for this set is a man between 35 and 55 years old with acute or convalescent COVID-19.

The chain couples TRBV29-1 to TRBJ2-1; 9 bases are shared with TRBD2. The V gene's germline CDR1 is SQVTM and CDR2 ANQGSEA. Trimming removed 5 bases from V and 3 bases from J; junction bases left unmatched: 2. The CDR3 loop spans 13 amino acids. The CDR3 protein is CSVLAGFYNEQFF. For the CDR3, the DNA is TGCAGCGTTCTAGCGGGGTTCTACAATGAGCAGTTCTTC.

The V gene is TRBV10-3, the J gene TRBJ2-2, with 12 bases lining up with TRBD2. CDR1 and CDR2 from the germline V gene are ENHRY and SYGVKD. The CDR3 extends over 16 amino acids. J gave up 3 bases and V 5 bases, and 4 bases lay outside the gene matches. The CDR3 protein is CAISLAGGPDTGELFF. In nucleotides, the CDR3 is TGTGCCATCAGTCTAGCGGGGGGGCCTGACACCGGGGAGCTGTTTTTT.

CDR3 residues: CASRNIAPGQPQHF. As DNA, the CDR3 is TGTGCCAGCAGGAACATAGCCCCGGGGCAGCCCCAGCATTTT. The genes are TRBV6-5 and TRBJ1-5, with D unresolved. Germline V gives CDR1 MNHEY, CDR2 SVGAGI. Trimming removed 6 bases at V and 7 bases at J, with 16 bases between. The CDR3 is made up of 14 amino acids.

The rearrangement links TRBV19 to TRBJ2-2, with 9 bases aligning to TRBD1. The CDR3 is 16 amino acids. V trimming: 4 bases; J trimming: 3 bases; junction bases outside the gene matches: 6. Per the germline V gene, CDR1 is LNHDA and CDR2 is SQIVND (reference sequence). CDR3 in amino acids: CASSTRQGGDTGELFF. CDR3 coding DNA: TGTGCCAGTAGTACTCGACAGGGGGGGGACACCGGGGAGCTGTTTTTT.

On this clone: The junction departs from the called germline gene at one end, perhaps through a read error. The chain uses TRBV11-2 and TRBJ1-2, with D perhaps TRBD1 (5 bases). Germline assignment: CDR1 SGHAT and CDR2 FQNNGV. The CDR3 is made up of 13 amino acids. In DNA, the CDR3 is TGTGCCAGCAGCTTAGAGCCCCAGCTTGGGGCCCACTTC. It codes for CASSLEPQLGAHF.

The chain has TRBV5-1 and TRBJ2-2, with 7 bases matching TRBD1. There are 15 residues in the CDR3. The junction had 10 bases not matched to a gene; V was cut back by 7 bases and J by 4 bases. Germline lookup yields CDR1 SGHRS and CDR2 YFSETQ. The CDR3 sequence is CASSPDRQTTGELFF. The CDR3 coding sequence is TGCGCCAGCTCCCCGGACAGGCAGACCACCGGGGAGCTGTTTTTT.

As concerns this clone: Other DNA sequences within the sample encode an identical CDR3. The chain links TRBV11-2 to TRBJ1-1; 7 bases are shared with TRBD1. The J segment lost 4 bases and the V segment lost 2 bases, leaving 1 base of the junction unmatched. CDR1 and CDR2 from the germline V gene are SGHAT and FQNNGV. The CDR3 contains 13 residues. The CDR3 DNA follows: TGTGCCAGCAGCTTATCAGGGGGCACTGAAGCTTTCTTT. It is translated as CASSLSGGTEAFF.

This clone was counted once. The chain links TRBV6-5 to TRBJ2-1; 8 positions agree with TRBD1. This CDR3 is built from 14 residues. Looked up from germline, CDR1 is MNHEY and CDR2 is SVGAGI. Unmatched junction bases numbered 8, after V lost 6 bases and J lost 7 bases. The CDR3 DNA sequence: TGTGCCAGCAGGACAGGGGTCCTAATGAATGAGCAGTTCTTC. Protein product: CASRTGVLMNEQFF.

This chain uses TRBV5-1 with TRBJ2-3; TRBD1 agrees at 7 bases. V was clipped by 5 bases and J by 1 base; unmatched bases: 10. CDR1 SGHRS and CDR2 YFSETQ come from the germline V gene. The CDR3 runs to 16 residues. CDR3 nucleotide sequence: TGCGCCAGCAGATACAACTCCGGGACAGGCACAGATACGCAGTATTTT. Translation: CASRYNSGTGTDTQYF.

To note about this clone: This sample also contains other DNA sequences that code for the same CDR3. The chain is built from TRBV2 and TRBJ1-5; 7 bases map to TRBD1. This CDR3 has 13 amino acids. V dropped 4 bases and J dropped 5; count of bases not matched to a gene: 2. Germline CDR1 SNHLY, CDR2 FYNNEI. The CDR3 bases are TGTGCCAGCAGTGGTACAGGGGATCAGCCCCAGCATTTT. Its translation: CASSGTGDQPQHF.